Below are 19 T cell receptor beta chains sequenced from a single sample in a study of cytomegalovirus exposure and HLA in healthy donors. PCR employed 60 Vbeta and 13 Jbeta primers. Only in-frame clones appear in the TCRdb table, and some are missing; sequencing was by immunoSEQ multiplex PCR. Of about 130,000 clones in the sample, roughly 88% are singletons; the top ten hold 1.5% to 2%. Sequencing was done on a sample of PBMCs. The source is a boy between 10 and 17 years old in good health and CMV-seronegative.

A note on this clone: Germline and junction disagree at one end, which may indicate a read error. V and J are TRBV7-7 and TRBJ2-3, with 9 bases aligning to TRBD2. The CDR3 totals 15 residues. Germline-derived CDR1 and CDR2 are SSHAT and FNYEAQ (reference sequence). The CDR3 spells CASSLAGTHADTQYF. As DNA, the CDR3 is TGTGCCAGCAGCCTAGCGGGGACTCACGCAGATACGCAGTATTTT.

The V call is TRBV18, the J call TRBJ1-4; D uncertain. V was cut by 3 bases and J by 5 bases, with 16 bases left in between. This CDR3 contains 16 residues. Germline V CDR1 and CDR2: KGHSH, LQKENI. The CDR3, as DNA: TGTGCCAGCTCACCCGACACTGGGAGCCTAAATGAAAAACTGTTTTTT. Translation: CASSPDTGSLNEKLFF. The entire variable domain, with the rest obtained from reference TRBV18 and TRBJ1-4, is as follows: NAGVMQNPRHLVRRRGQEARLRCSPMKGHSHVYWYRQLPEEGLKFMVYLQKENIIDESGMPKERFSAEFPKEGPSILRIQQVVRGDSAAYFCASSPDTGSLNEKLFFGSGTQLSVL.

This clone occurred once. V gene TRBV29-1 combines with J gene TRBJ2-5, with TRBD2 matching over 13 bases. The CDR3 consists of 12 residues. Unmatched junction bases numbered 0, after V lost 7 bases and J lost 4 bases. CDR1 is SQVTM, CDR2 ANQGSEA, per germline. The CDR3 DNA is TGCAGCGGACTAGCGGGGGGAGAGACCCAGTACTTC. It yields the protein CSGLAGGETQYF.

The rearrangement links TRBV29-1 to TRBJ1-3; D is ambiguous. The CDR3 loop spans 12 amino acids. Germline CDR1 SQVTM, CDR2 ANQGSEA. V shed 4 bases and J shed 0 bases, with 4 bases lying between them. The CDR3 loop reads CSVVLSGNTIYF. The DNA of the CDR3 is TGCAGCGTTGTTCTCTCTGGAAACACCATATATTTT. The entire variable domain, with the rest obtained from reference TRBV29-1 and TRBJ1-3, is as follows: SAVISQKPSRDICQRGTSLTIQCQVDSQVTMMFWYRQQPGQSLTLIATANQGSEATYESGFVIDKFPISRPNLTFSTLTVSNMSPEDSSIYLCSVVLSGNTIYFGEGSWLTVV.

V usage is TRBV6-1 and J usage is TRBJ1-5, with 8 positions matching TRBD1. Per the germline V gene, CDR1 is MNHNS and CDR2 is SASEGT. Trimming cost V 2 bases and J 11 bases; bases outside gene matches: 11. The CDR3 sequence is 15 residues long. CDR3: CASSERTGRESTQHF. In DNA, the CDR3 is TGTGCCAGCAGTGAAAGGACAGGGAGAGAGTCAACCCAGCATTTT.

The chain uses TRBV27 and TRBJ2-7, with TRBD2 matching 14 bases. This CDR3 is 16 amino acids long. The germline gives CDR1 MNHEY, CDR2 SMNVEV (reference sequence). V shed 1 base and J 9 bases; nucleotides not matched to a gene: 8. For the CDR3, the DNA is TGTGCCAGCAGTTTATTAGGGGGGACTAGCGGGGGATTGCAGTACTTC. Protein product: CASSLLGGTSGGLQYF.

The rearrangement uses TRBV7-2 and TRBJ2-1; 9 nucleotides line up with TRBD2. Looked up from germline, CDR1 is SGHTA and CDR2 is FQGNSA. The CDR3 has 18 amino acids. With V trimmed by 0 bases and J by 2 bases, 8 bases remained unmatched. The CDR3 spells CASSLATGAGGPYNEQFF. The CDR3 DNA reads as TGTGCCAGCAGCTTAGCTACGGGTGCGGGGGGGCCCTACAATGAGCAGTTCTTC.

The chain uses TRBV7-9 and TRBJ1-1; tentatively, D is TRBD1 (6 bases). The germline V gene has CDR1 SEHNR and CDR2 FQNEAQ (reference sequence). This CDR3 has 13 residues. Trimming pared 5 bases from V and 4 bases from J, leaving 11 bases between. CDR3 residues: CASSSRGGTEAFF. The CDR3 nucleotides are TGTGCCAGCAGCAGCAGGGGTGGCACTGAAGCTTTCTTT.

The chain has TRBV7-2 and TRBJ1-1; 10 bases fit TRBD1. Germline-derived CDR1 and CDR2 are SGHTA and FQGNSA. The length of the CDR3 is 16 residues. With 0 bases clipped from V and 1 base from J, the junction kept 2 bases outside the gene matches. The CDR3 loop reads CASSLAGQGTNTEAFF. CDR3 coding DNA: TGTGCCAGCAGCTTAGCGGGACAGGGGACGAACACTGAAGCTTTCTTT.

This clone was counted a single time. CDR3 loop: CASQRVREWKGIGTQYF. CDR3 DNA: TGTGCCAGTCAGAGGGTCCGGGAGTGGAAAGGGATAGGGACCCAGTACTTC. The chain uses TRBV19 and TRBJ2-5; weak D call: TRBD2 (6 bases). Trimming took 8 bases from V and 7 from J, leaving 29 bases between them. The CDR3 loop spans 17 amino acids. CDR1 is LNHDA, CDR2 SQIVND, per germline (reference sequence).

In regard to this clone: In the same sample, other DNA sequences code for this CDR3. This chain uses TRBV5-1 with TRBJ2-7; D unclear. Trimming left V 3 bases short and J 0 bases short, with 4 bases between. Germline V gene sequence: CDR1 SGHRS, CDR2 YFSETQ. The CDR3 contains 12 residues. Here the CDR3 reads CASSSSSYEQYF. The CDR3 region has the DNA TGCGCCAGCAGCTCGAGCTCCTACGAGCAGTACTTC.

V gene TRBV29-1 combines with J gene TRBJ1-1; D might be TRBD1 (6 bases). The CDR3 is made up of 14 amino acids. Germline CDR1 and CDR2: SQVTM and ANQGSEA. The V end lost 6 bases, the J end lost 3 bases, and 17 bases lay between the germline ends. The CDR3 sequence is CSVLIQGRYTEAFF. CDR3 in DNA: TGCAGCGTACTCATACAGGGCAGGTACACTGAAGCTTTCTTT.

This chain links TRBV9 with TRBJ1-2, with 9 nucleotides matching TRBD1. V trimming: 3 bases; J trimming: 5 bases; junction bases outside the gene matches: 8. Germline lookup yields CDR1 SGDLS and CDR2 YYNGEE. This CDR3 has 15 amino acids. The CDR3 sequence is CASSAGDRGSYGYTF. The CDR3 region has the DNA TGTGCCAGCAGCGCAGGCGACAGGGGGTCGTATGGCTACACCTTC. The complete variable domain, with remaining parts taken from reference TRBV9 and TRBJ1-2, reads DSGVTQTPKHLITATGQRVTLRCSPRSGDLSVYWYQQSLDQGLQFLIQYYNGEERAKGNILERFSAQQFPDLHSELNLSSLELGDSALYFCASSAGDRGSYGYTFGSGTRLTVV.

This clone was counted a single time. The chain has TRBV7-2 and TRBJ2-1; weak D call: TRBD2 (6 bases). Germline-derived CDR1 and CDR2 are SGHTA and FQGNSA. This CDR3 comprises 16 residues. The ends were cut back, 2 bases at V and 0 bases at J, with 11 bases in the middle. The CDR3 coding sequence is TGTGCCAGCAGCTTAAGGGCGGGGAGCTCCTACAATGAGCAGTTCTTC. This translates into CASSLRAGSSYNEQFF.

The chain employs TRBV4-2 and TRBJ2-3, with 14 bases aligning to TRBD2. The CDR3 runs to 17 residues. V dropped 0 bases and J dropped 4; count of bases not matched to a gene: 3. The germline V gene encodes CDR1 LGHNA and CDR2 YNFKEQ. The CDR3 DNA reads TGTGCCAGCAGCCAAGATCGACTAGCGGGAGGGGCAGATACGCAGTATTTT. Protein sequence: CASSQDRLAGGADTQYF.

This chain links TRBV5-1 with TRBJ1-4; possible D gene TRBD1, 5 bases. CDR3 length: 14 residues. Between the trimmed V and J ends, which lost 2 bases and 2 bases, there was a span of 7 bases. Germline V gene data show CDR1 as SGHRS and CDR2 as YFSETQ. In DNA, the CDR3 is TGCGCCAGCAGCTTTGGGGGGACTAATGAAAAACTGTTTTTT. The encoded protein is CASSFGGTNEKLFF.

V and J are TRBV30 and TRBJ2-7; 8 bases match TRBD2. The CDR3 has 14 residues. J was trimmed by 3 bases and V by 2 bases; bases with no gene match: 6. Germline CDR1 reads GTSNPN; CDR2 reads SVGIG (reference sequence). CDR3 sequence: CAWSSGGIIYEQYF. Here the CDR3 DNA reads TGTGCCTGGAGTTCGGGGGGGATCATCTACGAGCAGTACTTC.

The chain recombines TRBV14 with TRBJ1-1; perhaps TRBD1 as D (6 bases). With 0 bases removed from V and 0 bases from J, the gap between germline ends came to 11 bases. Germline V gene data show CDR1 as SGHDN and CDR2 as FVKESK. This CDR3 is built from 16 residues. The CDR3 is CASSQDDRLMNTEAFF. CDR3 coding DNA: TGTGCCAGCAGCCAAGACGACAGGCTCATGAACACTGAAGCTTTCTTT.

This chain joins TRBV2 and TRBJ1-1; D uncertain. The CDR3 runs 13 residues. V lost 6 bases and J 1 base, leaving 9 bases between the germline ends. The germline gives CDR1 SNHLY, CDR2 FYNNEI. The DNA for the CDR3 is TGTGCCAGCAGCCTCCTAGAGAACACTGAAGCTTTCTTT. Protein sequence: CASSLLENTEAFF.